This T cell receptor beta chain came from a study of cytomegalovirus exposure and HLA in healthy donors. Background on the study: Roughly 180 million T cells yielded more than 95 million unique TCR beta sequences, as an earlier analysis found. Whole-study findings and limits: Earlier analysis found most TCR beta V segments productive about 90% or about 30% of the time. TCR beta V- and J-gene trimming, according to a later analysis, was linked to a missense DCLRE1C variant. Information on immune exposure was restricted to one variable (CMV serostatus).

The PCR was carried out with 60 Vbeta primers and 13 Jbeta primers. TCRdb keeps only in-frame clones here, not all; method: immunoSEQ multiplex PCR. This sample has about 150,000 clones, with just under 75% found just once. This clone was picked up one time. Its antigen is not known. From germline, CDR1 is WSHSY and CDR2 SAAADI. This CDR3 spans 14 amino acids. Trimming removed 6 bases from V and 0 bases from J, with 11 bases in between. The sample taken for sequencing was PBMCs. This clonotype was obtained from a woman under 30 in good health and CMV-seronegative. This chain links TRBV10-2 with TRBJ1-1; tentatively, D is TRBD1 (6 bases). The CDR3 nucleotides are TGCGCCAGCAGCCGGACAGTCATGAACACTGAAGCTTTCTTT. Encoded protein: CASSRTVMNTEAFF.